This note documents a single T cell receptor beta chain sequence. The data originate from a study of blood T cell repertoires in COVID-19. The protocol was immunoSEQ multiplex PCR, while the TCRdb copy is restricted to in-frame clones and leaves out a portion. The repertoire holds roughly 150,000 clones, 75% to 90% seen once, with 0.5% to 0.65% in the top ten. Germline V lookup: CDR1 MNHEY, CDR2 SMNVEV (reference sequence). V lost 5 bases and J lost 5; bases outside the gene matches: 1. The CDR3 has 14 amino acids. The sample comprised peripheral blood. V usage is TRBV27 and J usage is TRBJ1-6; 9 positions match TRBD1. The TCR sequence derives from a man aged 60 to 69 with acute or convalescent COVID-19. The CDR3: CASSRDRDNSPLHF. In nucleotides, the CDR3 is TGTGCCAGCAGTCGGGACAGGGATAATTCACCCCTCCACTTT.